The rows below give T cell receptor beta chains drawn from one sample of a study of blood T cell repertoires in COVID-19. Sequencing was performed with immunoSEQ multiplex PCR; in TCRdb, only in-frame clones are kept and a portion is missing. The sample gives a few hundred thousand clones, approximately 79% of which show up once; approximately 4.5% is in the top ten. The sample consisted of PBMCs or T cells enriched from blood (not recorded which). The receptors were sampled from a man aged 25 to 40 with acute COVID-19. CDR3s include the opening cysteine and the closing phenylalanine or tryptophan. A D gene is named only where the DNA matches it firmly. Part of the rows lack a size; the others show once, few, many or a class for expanded clones.

length: 16
V: TRBV9
D: TRBD1
size: .
J: TRBJ1-2
CDR3: CASSPQYRDRVDGYTF
DNA: TGTGCCAGCAGCCCTCAATACCGGGACAGGGTCGATGGCTACACCTTC

length: 14
V: TRBV6-1
D: .
size: .
J: TRBJ1-1
CDR3: CASSEGGAPTEAFF
DNA: TGTGCCAGCAGTGAAGGTGGGGCCCCCACTGAAGCTTTCTTT

length: 16
V: TRBV28
D: .
size: .
J: TRBJ1-5
CDR3: CASSLLQGGGNQPQHF
DNA: TGTGCCAGCAGTTTATTGCAGGGAGGAGGCAATCAGCCCCAGCATTTT

length: 14
V: TRBV30
D: .
size: .
J: TRBJ1-3
CDR3: CAWSSGGERNTIYF
DNA: TGTGCCTGGAGTTCGGGGGGCGAGAGAAACACCATATATTTT

length: 15
V: TRBV28
D: TRBD1
size: .
J: TRBJ1-4
CDR3: CASSLIGTEYEKLFF
DNA: TGTGCCAGCAGTTTAATAGGGACAGAATATGAAAAACTGTTTTTT

length: 11
V: TRBV24-1
D: .
size: .
J: TRBJ2-5
CDR3: CATSAGSLQYF
DNA: TGTGCCACCAGTGCCGGGTCCCTCCAGTACTTC

length: 17
V: TRBV13
D: TRBD1
size: .
J: TRBJ1-1
CDR3: CASSWGQGRSGRTEAFF
DNA: TGTGCCAGCAGCTGGGGACAGGGTCGATCGGGACGCACTGAAGCTTTCTTT

length: 16
V: TRBV4-1
D: TRBD1
size: .
J: TRBJ1-2
CDR3: CASSQDGDRGNYGYTF
DNA: TGCGCCAGCAGCCAAGATGGGGACAGGGGGAACTATGGCTACACCTTC

length: 12
V: TRBV19
D: .
size: .
J: TRBJ2-5
CDR3: CASSIRGETQYF
DNA: TGTGCCAGTAGTATCAGGGGAGAGACCCAGTACTTC

length: 13
V: TRBV19
D: .
size: .
J: TRBJ1-4
CDR3: CASSGKEGEKLFF
DNA: TGTGCCAGTAGTGGAAAGGAGGGGGAAAAACTGTTTTTT

length: 13
V: TRBV6-5
D: .
size: .
J: TRBJ1-5
CDR3: CASSRTEHQPQHF
DNA: TGTGCCAGCAGTCGGACAGAGCATCAGCCCCAGCATTTT

length: 13
V: TRBV28
D: .
size: .
J: TRBJ1-4
CDR3: CASTGQHNEKLFF
DNA: TGTGCCAGCACCGGACAGCATAATGAAAAACTGTTTTTT

length: 14
V: TRBV4-1
D: TRBD2
size: few
J: TRBJ2-1
CDR3: CASSQAGTSLSQFF
DNA: TGCGCCAGCAGCCAGGCCGGGACTAGTTTATCGCAGTTCTTC

length: 13
V: TRBV29-1
D: TRBD2
size: once
J: TRBJ2-3
CDR3: CSVPGGAGDTQYF
DNA: TGCAGCGTCCCCGGGGGGGCAGGAGATACGCAGTATTTT

length: 15
V: TRBV6-2/TRBV6-3
D: TRBD1
size: few
J: TRBJ1-5
CDR3: CASSYWTGGNQPQHF
DNA: TGTGCCAGCAGTTACTGGACAGGGGGCAATCAGCCCCAGCATTTT